A selection of T cell receptor beta chains follows, all from one sample in a study of blood T cell repertoires in COVID-19. Clones were read by immunoSEQ multiplex PCR, and TCRdb kept only the in-frame ones, dropping some. The sample includes under 200,000 clones, 88% of them seen just once. Sequenced material: peripheral blood. The origin of the receptors is a man aged 40-50 years with active or convalescent COVID-19. CDR3s include the opening cysteine and the closing phenylalanine or tryptophan. A D gene is named only where the DNA matches it firmly. Some rows mark clone size as missing; the rest say once, few, many or name a class of expanded clone.

-,-,TRBJ1-4,TRBV9,CASSNGFSGGLGEKLFF,TGTGCCAGCAGCAATGGTTTCTCGGGGGGCCTGGGTGAAAAACTGTTTTTT
-,-,TRBJ1-2,TRBV7-3,CASSLTAAGDGYTF,TGTGCCAGCAGCTTAACTGCGGCAGGGGATGGCTACACCTTC
-,TRBD1,TRBJ2-3,TRBV28,CASSPPRGLIYTDTQYF,TGTGCCAGCAGTCCCCCTAGGGGGCTAATATACACAGATACGCAGTATTTT
-,TRBD1,TRBJ1-3,TRBV2,CASRDRGTSGNTIYF,TGTGCCAGCAGGGACAGGGGAACCTCTGGAAACACCATATATTTT
-,-,TRBJ1-3,TRBV9,CASSATQGSGNTIYF,TGTGCCAGCAGCGCAACTCAGGGGTCTGGAAACACCATATATTTT
-,-,TRBJ2-5,TRBV7-2,CASSFSRQETQYF,TGTGCCAGCAGCTTTTCCAGGCAAGAGACCCAGTACTTC
-,-,TRBJ1-2,TRBV5-1,CASSLRQGGSYTF,TGCGCCAGCAGCCTTCGGCAGGGTGGTAGCTACACCTTC
-,TRBD1,TRBJ1-1,TRBV23-1,CAPPNQTGGGTEAFF,TGCGCCCCGCCGAACCAAACAGGGGGAGGCACTGAAGCTTTCTTT
-,TRBD2,TRBJ2-3,TRBV19,CASSRTSGYSTDTQYF,TGTGCCAGTAGTCGGACTAGCGGATATAGCACAGATACGCAGTATTTT
-,TRBD1,TRBJ1-5,TRBV2,CASSTHRMGTGNNQPQHF,TGTGCCAGCAGTACCCATCGAATGGGGACAGGTAACAATCAGCCCCAGCATTTT
-,TRBD1,TRBJ1-1,TRBV12-5,CASGLVTGDGSGTEAFF,TGTGCTAGTGGTTTGGTAACAGGGGATGGGTCCGGCACTGAAGCTTTCTTT
-,-,TRBJ2-7,TRBV7-8,CASSLEAGIHEQYF,TGTGCCAGCAGCTTAGAGGCAGGGATACACGAGCAGTACTTC
-,TRBD1,TRBJ1-2,TRBV25-1,CASNGQGGYGYTF,TGTGCCAGCAACGGACAGGGGGGGTATGGCTACACCTTC
-,-,TRBJ2-3,TRBV4-1,CASSQVYGTSTDTQYF,TGCGCCAGCAGCCAAGTCTACGGGACTAGCACAGATACGCAGTATTTT
-,TRBD1,TRBJ1-2,TRBV5-8,CASSPGQVSNGYTF,TGTGCCAGCAGCCCCGGACAGGTCAGCAATGGCTACACCTTC
-,-,TRBJ2-7,TRBV6-5,CASSQGGIEQYF,TGTGCCAGCAGCCAGGGGGGTATCGAGCAGTACTTC
-,TRBD2,TRBJ2-3,TRBV5-4,CASSSGTSGGTDTQYF,TGTGCCAGCAGCTCCGGGACTAGCGGGGGCACAGATACGCAGTATTTT
-,TRBD1,TRBJ2-1,TRBV7-2,CASSFMGQGLGEQFF,TGTGCCAGCAGCTTCATGGGACAGGGGTTAGGTGAGCAGTTCTTC
-,TRBD1,TRBJ1-1,TRBV19,CASSIGDRGLMVEAFF,TGTGCCAGTAGTATAGGAGACAGGGGGCTTATGGTGGAAGCTTTCTTT
-,-,TRBJ2-3,TRBV12-3/TRBV12-4,CASNLGPSREQYF,TGTGCCAGCAATCTTGGGCCCTCGAGGGAGCAGTATTTT
-,TRBD2,TRBJ2-5,TRBV28,CASSPSSGRETQYF,TGTGCCAGCAGCCCCTCTAGCGGGAGAGAGACCCAGTACTTC
-,-,TRBJ2-1,TRBV7-3,CASRYGATYNEQFF,TGTGCCAGCAGGTATGGGGCTACCTACAATGAGCAGTTCTTC
-,-,TRBJ2-5,TRBV30,CAWGTGLFVTQYF,TGTGCCTGGGGGACTGGTTTGTTTGTGACCCAGTACTTC
-,-,TRBJ2-7,TRBV5-1,CASSRQDSYEQYF,TGCGCCAGCTCCCGACAGGACTCCTACGAGCAGTACTTC
few,-,TRBJ1-1,TRBV9,CASNQQPDTEAFF,TGTGCCAGCAACCAACAGCCGGACACTGAAGCTTTCTTT
-,-,TRBJ1-6,TRBV27,CASTRGGSAPLHF,TGTGCCAGCACCCGGGGGGGTTCGGCACCCCTCCACTTT
-,-,TRBJ2-1,TRBV15,CATSRDSSRISEQFF,TGTGCCACCAGCAGAGATTCCTCCAGGATCAGTGAGCAGTTCTTC
few,-,TRBJ1-1,TRBV7-8,CASSLQGGTEAFF,TGTGCCAGCAGCTTACAGGGAGGGACTGAAGCTTTCTTT
-,-,TRBJ1-2,TRBV2,CASSEVLPAGDGYTF,TGTGCCAGCAGTGAGGTTTTGCCGGCAGGGGATGGCTACACCTTC
few,-,TRBJ1-3,TRBV4-3,CASSQDRTLRGNTIYF,TGCGCCAGCAGCCAAGATCGGACACTACGCGGAAACACCATATATTTT
-,TRBD1,TRBJ1-1,TRBV5-1,CASSLYRGVNTEAFF,TGCGCCAGCAGCCTCTACAGGGGAGTGAACACTGAAGCTTTCTTT
-,-,TRBJ2-1,TRBV7-9,CASSLTSGPYNEQFF,TGTGCCAGCAGCTTGACGAGCGGCCCCTACAATGAGCAGTTCTTC
-,TRBD2,TRBJ2-1,TRBV2,CAGDAGTTLHNEQFF,TGTGCCGGAGATGCGGGGACTACCCTACACAATGAGCAGTTCTTC
-,-,TRBJ1-3,TRBV4-2,CASSHDLGSSGNTIYF,TGTGCCAGCAGCCATGATCTCGGGAGCTCTGGAAACACCATATATTTT
-,-,TRBJ1-6,TRBV10-3,CAISLAGDNSPLHF,TGTGCCATCAGTTTGGCAGGGGATAATTCACCCCTCCACTTT
-,TRBD1,TRBJ2-7,TRBV4-3,CASSHGSGQGNEQYF,TGCGCCAGCAGCCACGGCTCGGGACAGGGCAACGAGCAGTACTTC
-,-,TRBJ1-2,TRBV6-1,CASSEGTAHNYGYTF,TGTGCCAGCAGTGAAGGGACAGCTCATAACTATGGCTACACCTTC
-,-,TRBJ2-7,TRBV5-4,CASSPVQGFYEQYF,TGTGCCAGTTCCCCCGTACAGGGCTTCTACGAGCAGTACTTC
-,TRBD1,TRBJ2-5,TRBV5-1,CASSQGPRQGAETQYF,TGCGCCAGCAGCCAAGGGCCGAGACAGGGAGCAGAGACCCAGTACTTC
once,TRBD1,TRBJ1-1,TRBV6-6,CASSYRGSTEAFF,TGTGCCAGCAGCTACAGGGGTTCCACTGAAGCTTTCTTT
-,TRBD1,TRBJ1-2,TRBV18,CASSPQNPTGVYGYTF,TGTGCCAGCTCACCACAAAACCCGACAGGGGTCTATGGCTACACCTTC
-,-,TRBJ1-3,TRBV10-3,CAISESRSSGNTIYF,TGTGCCATCAGTGAGTCGAGGAGCTCTGGAAACACCATATATTTT
-,TRBD1,TRBJ1-1,TRBV6-2/TRBV6-3,CASSYSGTVEAFF,TGTGCCAGCAGTTACTCTGGGACAGTGGAAGCTTTCTTT
-,-,TRBJ1-5,TRBV30,CAWSVLRGRGQPQHF,TGTGCCTGGAGTGTACTGAGAGGGCGGGGTCAGCCCCAGCATTTT
-,-,TRBJ1-5,TRBV7-2,CASSLGGTNQPQHF,TGTGCCAGCAGCTTAGGGGGCACGAATCAGCCCCAGCATTTT
-,TRBD1,TRBJ2-7,TRBV6-6,CASRPTGVRYEQYF,TGTGCCAGCAGACCCACAGGGGTTCGCTACGAGCAGTACTTC
few,-,TRBJ1-1,TRBV11-3,CASSSDSPEAFF,TGTGCCAGCAGCTCCGACAGTCCTGAAGCTTTCTTT
-,-,TRBJ2-7,TRBV7-9,CASSLGGLVEQYF,TGTGCCAGCAGTCTCGGCGGACTCGTGGAGCAGTACTTC
-,-,TRBJ1-1,TRBV19,CASSTSFMNTEAFF,TGTGCCAGTAGTACTTCCTTTATGAACACTGAAGCTTTCTTT
-,-,TRBJ1-1,TRBV18,CASSPTTGMNTEAFF,TGTGCCAGCTCACCCACGACAGGTATGAACACTGAAGCTTTCTTT
few,-,TRBJ1-1,TRBV7-9,CASSASGNTEAFF,TGTGCCAGCAGCGCTTCAGGGAACACTGAAGCTTTCTTT
-,TRBD1,TRBJ1-4,TRBV29-1,CSAFDRAGEKLFF,TGCAGCGCATTTGACAGGGCAGGAGAAAAACTGTTTTTT
-,-,TRBJ2-7,TRBV11-3,CASSLAANSYEQYF,TGTGCCAGCAGCTTAGCCGCGAACTCCTACGAGCAGTACTTC